This T cell receptor (beta chain) was sequenced for a study of CD8+ T cells in alopecia areata. TCR sequencing used cDNA made by reverse transcription of extracted RNA. TCRdb's table, derived via immunoSEQ multiplex PCR, lists solely in-frame clones and lacks some. This table holds 150,000 to 200,000 clones, under 80% found once. The J segment lost 4 bases and the V segment lost 1 base, leaving 6 bases of the junction unmatched. There are 17 residues in the CDR3. Germline V gene data show CDR1 as SGHTA and CDR2 as FQGNSA. Treatment indicated: oral pan-JAK inhibitor, 5-10 mg twice daily. The TCR sequence derives from a human donor with alopecia areata. The chain links TRBV7-2 to TRBJ2-3; 12 nucleotides agree with TRBD2. Material: CD4+ T cells sorted from blood, obtained at week 49, from a patient treated with tofacitinib. The CDR3 sequence: CASSLVSSGGGSDTQYF. The DNA for the CDR3 is TGTGCCAGCAGCTTAGTTTCTAGCGGGGGGGGATCAGATACGCAGTATTTT. The full variable domain, completed using reference TRBV7-2 and TRBJ2-3, is GAGVSQSPSNKVTEKGKDVELRCDPISGHTALYWYRQSLGQGLEFLIYFQGNSAPDKSGLPSDRFSAERTGGSVSTLTIQRTQQEDSAVYLCASSLVSSGGGSDTQYFGPGTRLTVL.